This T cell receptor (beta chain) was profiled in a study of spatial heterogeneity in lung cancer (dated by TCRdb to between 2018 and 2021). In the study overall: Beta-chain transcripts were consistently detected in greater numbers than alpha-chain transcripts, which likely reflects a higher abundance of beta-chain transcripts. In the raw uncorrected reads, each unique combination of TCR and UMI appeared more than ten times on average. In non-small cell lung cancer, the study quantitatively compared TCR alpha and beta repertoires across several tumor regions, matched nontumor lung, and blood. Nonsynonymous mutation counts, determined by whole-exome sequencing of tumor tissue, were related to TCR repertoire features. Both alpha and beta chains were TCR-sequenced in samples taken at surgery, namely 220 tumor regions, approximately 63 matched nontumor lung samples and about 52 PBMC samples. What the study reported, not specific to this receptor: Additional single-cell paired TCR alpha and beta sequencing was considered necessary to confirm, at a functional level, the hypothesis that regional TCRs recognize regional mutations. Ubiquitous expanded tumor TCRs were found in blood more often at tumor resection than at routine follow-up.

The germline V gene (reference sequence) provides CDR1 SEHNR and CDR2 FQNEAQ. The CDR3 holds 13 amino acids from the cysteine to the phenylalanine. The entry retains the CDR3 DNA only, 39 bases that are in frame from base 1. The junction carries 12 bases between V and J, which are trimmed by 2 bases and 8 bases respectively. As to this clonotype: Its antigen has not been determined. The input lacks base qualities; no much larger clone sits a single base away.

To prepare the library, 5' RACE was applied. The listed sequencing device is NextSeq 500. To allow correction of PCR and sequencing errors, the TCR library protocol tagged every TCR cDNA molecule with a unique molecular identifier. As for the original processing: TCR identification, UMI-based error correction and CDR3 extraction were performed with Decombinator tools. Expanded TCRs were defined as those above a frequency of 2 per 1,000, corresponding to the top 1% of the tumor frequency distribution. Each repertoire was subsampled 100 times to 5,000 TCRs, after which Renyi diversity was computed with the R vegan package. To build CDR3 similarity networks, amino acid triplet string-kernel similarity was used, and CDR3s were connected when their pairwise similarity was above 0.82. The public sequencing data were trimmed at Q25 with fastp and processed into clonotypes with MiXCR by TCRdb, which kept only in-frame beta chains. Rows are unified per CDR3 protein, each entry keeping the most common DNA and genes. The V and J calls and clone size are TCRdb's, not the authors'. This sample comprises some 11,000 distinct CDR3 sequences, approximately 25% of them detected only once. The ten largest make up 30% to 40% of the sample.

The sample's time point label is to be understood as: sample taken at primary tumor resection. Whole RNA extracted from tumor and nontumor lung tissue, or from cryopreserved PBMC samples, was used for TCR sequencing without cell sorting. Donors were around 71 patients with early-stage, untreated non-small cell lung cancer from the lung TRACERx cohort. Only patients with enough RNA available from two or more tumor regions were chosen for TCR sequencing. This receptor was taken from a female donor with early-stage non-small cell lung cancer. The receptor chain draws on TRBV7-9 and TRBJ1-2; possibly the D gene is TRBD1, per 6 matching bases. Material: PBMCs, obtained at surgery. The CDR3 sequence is CASSLSGGHGYTF. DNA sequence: TGTGCCAGCAGCTTATCTGGGGGGCACGGCTACACCTTC.